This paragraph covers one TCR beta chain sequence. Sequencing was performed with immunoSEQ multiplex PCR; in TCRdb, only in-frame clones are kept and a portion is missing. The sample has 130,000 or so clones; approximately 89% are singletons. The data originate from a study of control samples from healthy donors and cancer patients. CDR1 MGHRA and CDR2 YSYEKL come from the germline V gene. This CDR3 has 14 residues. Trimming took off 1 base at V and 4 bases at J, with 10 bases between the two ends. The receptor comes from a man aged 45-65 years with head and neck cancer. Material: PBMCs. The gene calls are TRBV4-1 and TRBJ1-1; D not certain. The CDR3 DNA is TGCGCCAGCAGCCAAGGACGGTGGGGCACTGAAGCTTTCTTT. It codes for CASSQGRWGTEAFF.